Following are 2 T cell receptor beta chains from one sample sequenced in a study of vaccination effects on CD4 cells after COVID-19. CD4+ T cells specific for antigen were expanded with viral peptide pools by the ViraFEST assay before sequencing. After less than twelve days in culture, the CD4+ T cells were isolated. Participants each got two BNT162b2 or mRNA-1273 vaccine doses. The table came from immunoSEQ multiplex PCR; TCRdb's copy has only in-frame clones and leaves some out. The sample holds 25,000 to 35,000 clones, 65% to 80% seen once. These receptors are not linked to any known antigen. This sample comprised CD4+ T cells from PBMCs cultured with HCoV-NL63 spike peptides, obtained after COVID-19 vaccination. These receptors originate from a human donor who received a COVID-19 vaccine.

The chain couples TRBV18 to TRBJ2-7; the D gene is possibly TRBD2 (6 bases). The CDR3 has 11 residues. Per the germline V gene, CDR1 is KGHSH and CDR2 is LQKENI. The V and J ends lost 5 bases and 13 bases respectively, with 15 bases between them. The DNA for the CDR3 is TGTGCCAGCTCATTCCGGGACTTCAGCTACTTC. The encoded protein is CASSFRDFSYF.

The V gene is TRBV14, the J gene TRBJ2-5; D gene ambiguous. The CDR3 runs to 16 residues. Per germline, CDR1 SGHDN and CDR2 FVKESK. Deletions cut 0 bases from V and 4 bases from J, with 15 bases between. This CDR3 reads CASSQDAPSRRETQYF. CDR3 sequence (DNA): TGTGCCAGCAGCCAAGACGCCCCCAGTAGAAGAGAGACCCAGTACTTC. Drawing the rest from reference TRBV14 and TRBJ2-5, the complete variable domain is EAGVTQFPSHSVIEKGQTVTLRCDPISGHDNLYWYRRVMGKEIKFLLHFVKESKQDESGMPNNRFLAERTGGTYSTLKVQPAELEDSGVYFCASSQDAPSRRETQYFGPGTRLLVL.